These T cell receptor beta chains were read from a single sample in a study of blood T cell repertoires in COVID-19. Measured with immunoSEQ multiplex PCR; TCRdb has only the in-frame clones, and not every one. The sample consists of 130,000 or so clones, around 90% of them appearing once. The sample comprised peripheral blood. The receptors originated from a human donor with COVID-19, enrolled during active disease. The donor label of this sample is uncertain. CDR3s include the opening cysteine and the closing phenylalanine or tryptophan. The D gene is left open where the match is weak.

v_call,d_call,j_call,cdr3_nt,cdr3_aa
TRBV10-2,-,TRBJ1-2,TGCGCCAGCAGTGAGTCGCAGGCAAATCTCTATGGCTACACCTTC,CASSESQANLYGYTF
TRBV7-9,-,TRBJ1-4,TGTGCCAGCAGCTTCCAAAGCCCTAATGAAAAACTGTTTTTT,CASSFQSPNEKLFF
TRBV3-1/TRBV3-2,-,TRBJ2-1,TGTGCCAGCAGCCAAGATACCGGACTGATAGGTAATGAGCAGTTCTTC,CASSQDTGLIGNEQFF
TRBV7-9,-,TRBJ1-1,TGTGCCAGCAGCTTCGGCGTCGTCAGGGGCACCACTGAAGCTTTCTTT,CASSFGVVRGTTEAFF
TRBV5-5,TRBD2,TRBJ2-3,TGTGCCAGCAGCCCCCGCGGAGCGGGGGCCCTCACAGATACGCAGTATTTT,CASSPRGAGALTDTQYF
TRBV19,-,TRBJ2-1,TGTGCCAGTAGTACGATCCGGACAGCCGAGCAGTTCTTC,CASSTIRTAEQFF
TRBV14,-,TRBJ2-2,TGTGCCAGCAGCCAAGTGGCAGGGCTCAACACCGGGGAGCTGTTTTTT,CASSQVAGLNTGELFF
TRBV9,TRBD1,TRBJ2-3,TGTGCCAGCAGCACCTACAGGGGTGGGACAGATACGCAGTATTTT,CASSTYRGGTDTQYF
TRBV3-1/TRBV3-2,TRBD1,TRBJ2-3,TGTGCCAGCAGCCAGACCGGGACAGGGGGCCCTGGAGATACGCAGTATTTT,CASSQTGTGGPGDTQYF
TRBV6-6,TRBD2,TRBJ2-3,TGTGCCAGCAGTTACCCGACTAGCGGAACAGATACGCAGTATTTT,CASSYPTSGTDTQYF